This record looks at one T cell receptor (beta chain) sequence and its context. The data derive from a study of blood T cell repertoires in COVID-19. Study in general: Specimens from acute and convalescent COVID-19 originated in the United States, Italy and Spain.

The CDR3 runs to 14 residues. Germline CDR1 and CDR2: SGHNT and YYREEE (reference sequence). V shed 0 bases, J shed 2 bases, and the junction held 1 base outside the gene matches. Self-reported history from a screening survey and questionnaire set each donor's cohort. As handled by the study authors: For nucleated cells, counts were estimated from reference gene primer amplification. Assay: immunoSEQ multiplex PCR; the TCRdb copy retains only in-frame clones and omits some. V and J calls and clone size are copied from that table; D and trimming were computed from the DNA. Here the sample spans about 200,000 clones, 70% to 90% being singletons.

The source of this sequence is a middle-aged woman with acute COVID-19. The sample was PBMCs or T cells enriched from blood (not recorded which). The chain couples TRBV5-4 to TRBJ2-7, with 8 bases matching TRBD1. The CDR3 DNA sequence: TGTGCCAGCAGCTTGGGGACAGGGACCTACGAGCAGTACTTC. This codes for CASSLGTGTYEQYF.